The T cell receptor (beta chain) described here comes from a study of type 1 and type 2 diabetes patients. Study context: Magnetic bead positive selection isolated CD4+ or CD8+ T cells from PBMCs. The whole study generated fewer than 25 million paired-end reads. General study results and limits: A median of one highly-expanded CD4+ clone, covering about 3.7% of reads, occurred in type 2 diabetes.

Amplification started from genomic DNA. Multiplex PCR with 30 forward and 13 reverse primers amplified the TCR beta CDR3. From the multiplex PCR reads, TCRdb called clonotypes with MiXCR, one entry per CDR3 protein. The repertoire includes a few hundred thousand distinct CDR3 sequences, around 47% of them detected once, and roughly an eighth sits in the top ten. This clonotype has only a few counts. Its antigen is as yet unknown. Germline loops: CDR1 MNHEY, CDR2 SMNVEV (reference sequence). The CDR3 contains 14 residues. V lost 5 bases, J lost 4 bases, and 7 bases stayed unmatched. The specimen sequenced was peripheral blood mononuclear cells (PBMCs). The source is a man in his late teens or twenties with type 2 diabetes. The genes are TRBV27 and TRBJ2-5; 7 positions match TRBD2. The CDR3 reads CASSALAVIETQYF. CDR3 coding DNA: TGTGCCAGCAGTGCTCTAGCGGTCATAGAGACCCAGTACTTC.